These 30 T cell receptor beta chains originate from one sample sequenced in a study of blood T cell repertoires in COVID-19. Sequenced by immunoSEQ multiplex PCR; TCRdb stores in-frame clones only, minus some. The sample shows more than 300,000 clones, roughly 91% of them seen only once. Sequenced sample: peripheral blood. The source of these receptors is a woman between 25 and 40 years old with COVID-19, enrolled during active disease.

The chain links TRBV27 to TRBJ1-5, with D hard to call. From germline, CDR1 is MNHEY and CDR2 SMNVEV (reference sequence). Trimming pared 2 bases from V and 3 bases from J, leaving 8 bases between. The CDR3 length is 14 residues. In DNA form, the CDR3 reads TGTGCCAGCAGTTTACACGGGGACAATCAGCCCCAGCATTTT. It is translated as CASSLHGDNQPQHF.

J is TRBJ2-1 and V is TRBV5-4, with a weak D call TRBD2 (5 bases). CDR3 size: 13 residues. V was cut by 3 bases and J by 12 bases, with 16 bases left in between. Per germline, CDR1 SGHNT and CDR2 YYREEE (reference sequence). The CDR3 is CASSSPDEDWQFF. The CDR3 bases are TGTGCCAGCAGCTCCCCGGACGAGGACTGGCAGTTCTTC.

The V gene is TRBV4-2, the J gene TRBJ2-4, with D maybe TRBD2 (5 bases). The CDR3 is 18 residues long. V was shortened by 0 bases and J by 2 bases, with 17 bases between the two germline ends. Per germline, CDR1 LGHNA and CDR2 YNFKEQ. The CDR3 coding sequence is TGTGCCAGCAGCCAAGATCGTTCGGGGAGTGGATCCAAAAACATTCAGTACTTC. Amino acids: CASSQDRSGSGSKNIQYF.

The rearrangement joins TRBV28 to TRBJ2-1; the match to TRBD2 covers 9 bases. Germline V CDR1 and CDR2: MDHEN, SYDVKM. V trimming: 3 bases; J trimming: 6 bases; junction bases outside the gene matches: 6. The CDR3 length is 15 residues. CDR3 nucleotides: TGTGCCAGCAGTTTCGGCGGGGGGGCACTCAATGAGCAGTTCTTC. This translates into CASSFGGGALNEQFF.

V usage is TRBV19 and J usage is TRBJ1-5; no clear D gene. Trimming removed 5 bases from V and 0 bases from J, with 8 bases in between. This CDR3 has 14 amino acids. Per the germline V gene, CDR1 is LNHDA and CDR2 is SQIVND (reference sequence). CDR3 in amino acids: CASSFQNSNQPQHF. The CDR3 nucleotides read TGTGCCAGTAGTTTTCAAAATAGCAATCAGCCCCAGCATTTT.

This clone was seen once. V and J are TRBV6-5 and TRBJ2-7; 8 bases are a match to TRBD2. This CDR3 region has 15 residues. Germline V lookup: CDR1 MNHEY, CDR2 SVGAGI. V was pared by 0 bases and J by 6 bases, with 7 bases of the junction left unmatched. CDR3 sequence reads: CASSYSTGGEFEQYV. In nucleotides, the CDR3 is TGTGCCAGCAGTTACTCGACCGGGGGGGAGTTCGAGCAGTACGTC.

V gene TRBV7-9 combines with J gene TRBJ2-5; D is unresolved. CDR1 SEHNR and CDR2 FQNEAQ come from the germline V gene (reference sequence). This CDR3 has 14 amino acids. Trimming stripped 5 bases from V and 2 bases from J, with 12 bases between. CDR3 nucleotides: TGTGCCAGCAGCCCCCGGTGGTCGCAAGAGACCCAGTACTTC. It codes for CASSPRWSQETQYF.

J is TRBJ1-2 and V is TRBV23-1; 7 bases fit TRBD1. TRBV23-1 is filed as an ORF, its function uncertain. The length of the CDR3 is 14 residues. Trimming removed 6 bases from V and 8 bases from J; junction bases left unmatched: 12. The CDR3 DNA reads TGCGCCAGCAGGCATCTCACAGGGGTGCGCGGCTACACCTTC. It translates to CASRHLTGVRGYTF.

With regard to this clone: Other DNA sequences within the sample encode an identical CDR3. The rearrangement joins TRBV9 to TRBJ1-4; 12 bases align to TRBD1. With V trimmed by 2 bases and J by 2 bases, 1 base remained unmatched. CDR1 SGDLS and CDR2 YYNGEE come from the germline V gene. The CDR3 spans 16 residues. CDR3: CASSVGQGATNEKLFF. DNA for the CDR3: TGTGCCAGCAGCGTGGGACAGGGGGCCACTAATGAAAAACTGTTTTTT.

The chain links TRBV2 to TRBJ2-5; TRBD1 matches at 9 bases. The CDR3 is 15 amino acids. Germline lookup yields CDR1 SNHLY and CDR2 FYNNEI. Trimming took 7 bases from V and 1 from J; bases not matched to a gene: 7. For the CDR3, the DNA is TGTGCCAGCACCGAACAGGGGGCGACCCAAGAGACCCAGTACTTC. Protein product: CASTEQGATQETQYF. The full variable domain, in which reference TRBV2 and TRBJ2-5 provide the parts outside the CDR3, is EPEVTQTPSHQVTQMGQEVILRCVPISNHLYFYWYRQILGQKVEFLVSFYNNEISEKSEIFDDQFSVERPDGSNFTLKIRSTKLEDSAMYFCASTEQGATQETQYFGPGTRLLVL.

The J gene is TRBJ2-7, the V gene TRBV4-2, with 8 bases fitting TRBD1. The CDR3 runs to 15 residues. The V gene end was trimmed by 0 bases and the J gene end by 6 bases; junction bases not matched to a gene: 7. From germline, CDR1 is LGHNA and CDR2 YNFKEQ. The CDR3 spells CASSQDRTGFREQYF. CDR3 coding DNA: TGTGCCAGCAGCCAAGATAGGACAGGGTTCCGCGAGCAGTACTTC.

The rearrangement links TRBV27 to TRBJ2-1, with 9 bases matching TRBD2. This CDR3 has 12 residues. V shed 5 bases, J shed 10 bases, and the junction held 3 bases outside the gene matches. The germline V gene has CDR1 MNHEY and CDR2 SMNVEV (reference sequence). The CDR3 is CASSSGGREQFF. CDR3 DNA: TGTGCCAGCAGTAGCGGGGGGAGAGAGCAGTTCTTC.

The chain carries TRBV10-3 and TRBJ2-3; 9 bases agree with TRBD2. CDR1 and CDR2 from the germline V gene are ENHRY and SYGVKD. This CDR3 contains 15 residues. V shed 4 bases and J 3 bases; nucleotides not matched to a gene: 5. The DNA of the CDR3 is TGTGCCATCAGTGGCGGGGGGGCGTTAACAGATACGCAGTATTTT. Encoded protein: CAISGGGALTDTQYF.

The chain combines TRBV3-1 (or the pseudogene TRBV3-2) with TRBJ1-5; the D gene is possibly TRBD1 (6 bases). The CDR3 runs 17 residues. V was cut by 0 bases and J by 0 bases, with 12 bases left in between. Germline CDR1 reads LGHDT; CDR2 reads YNNKEL (reference sequence). CDR3 in amino acids: CASSQDPTGYSNQPQHF. In nucleotides, the CDR3 is TGTGCCAGCAGCCAAGATCCGACAGGCTATAGCAATCAGCCCCAGCATTTT.

The sample holds one count of this clone. V usage is TRBV15 and J usage is TRBJ2-1; TRBD2 matches at 9 bases. Trimming cost V 1 base and J 3 bases; bases outside gene matches: 1. The CDR3 is made up of 15 amino acids. The germline V gene encodes CDR1 LNHNV and CDR2 YYDKDF (reference sequence). The CDR3 protein is CATSRGAGGYNEQFF. CDR3 DNA sequence: TGTGCCACCAGCAGAGGAGCGGGGGGCTACAATGAGCAGTTCTTC.

The chain uses TRBV12-3 or TRBV12-4 and TRBJ1-2, with 10 nucleotides matching TRBD1. The V and J ends lost 7 bases and 3 bases, in that order; junction bases with no gene match: 2. The length of the CDR3 is 13 residues. The CDR3 region has the DNA TGTGCCAGCAACGGACAGGGGGACTATGGCTACACCTTC. The encoded protein is CASNGQGDYGYTF.

CDR3 sequence: CASSDSFSNSPLHF. In DNA, the CDR3 is TGTGCCAGCAGTGATAGTTTTTCCAATTCACCCCTCCACTTT. The chain couples TRBV25-1 to TRBJ1-6; no definite D call. The V gene's germline CDR1 is MGHDK and CDR2 SYGVNS. V was shortened by 3 bases and J by 7 bases, with 10 bases between the two germline ends. The CDR3 is 14 amino acids.

The CDR3: CASHRTGGSTEAFF. The CDR3 DNA reads as TGTGCCAGCCACCGCACAGGGGGTAGCACTGAAGCTTTCTTT. This rearrangement joins TRBV18 to TRBJ1-1; 8 bases agree with TRBD1. The CDR3 extends over 14 amino acids. From germline, CDR1 is KGHSH and CDR2 LQKENI. Trimming removed 8 bases from V and 4 bases from J; junction bases left unmatched: 9.

V is TRBV5-4 and J is TRBJ2-3, with D possibly being TRBD2 (7 bases). The V end was cut by 4 bases, the J end by 4 bases, with 19 bases between. Per germline, CDR1 SGHNT and CDR2 YYREEE (reference sequence). CDR3 length: 16 residues. The CDR3 protein is CASSPHGGGRADTQYF. In DNA form, the CDR3 reads TGTGCCAGCAGCCCCCATGGGGGGGGCCGCGCAGATACGCAGTATTTT.

V usage is TRBV27 and J usage is TRBJ2-3; 10 positions match TRBD2. The CDR3 spans 17 residues. Germline loops: CDR1 MNHEY, CDR2 SMNVEV (reference sequence). J lost 5 bases, V lost 6 bases, and 14 bases had no gene match. The CDR3 region has the DNA TGTGCCAGCAGAACTGGGGGGCTAGCGGGGGAGATAGATACGCAGTATTTT. Amino acids: CASRTGGLAGEIDTQYF.

V usage is TRBV6-6 and J usage is TRBJ1-2; TRBD1 aligns across 9 bases. V lost 5 bases and J lost 7; bases outside the gene matches: 5. Germline-derived CDR1 and CDR2 are MNHNY and SVGAGI (reference sequence). The CDR3 runs 13 residues. CDR3 DNA sequence: TGTGCCAGCAGTAACACAGGGGGCTCTGGCTACACCTTC. It translates to CASSNTGGSGYTF.

This clone was seen many times. The rearrangement links TRBV5-4 to TRBJ1-1, with D possibly matching TRBD1 (5 bases). V was clipped by 4 bases and J by 5 bases, with 12 bases between them. In germline, CDR1 is SGHNT, CDR2 YYREEE (reference sequence). The CDR3 spans 13 residues. Here the CDR3 reads CASSQTGGTEAFF. In DNA form, the CDR3 reads TGTGCCAGCAGCCAAACCGGGGGGACTGAAGCTTTCTTT.

The chain couples TRBV6-5 to TRBJ1-2; D is perhaps TRBD1 (5 bases). Trimming removed 7 bases from V and 8 bases from J, with 20 bases in between. Germline V lookup: CDR1 MNHEY, CDR2 SVGAGI. CDR3 length equals 14 residues. This chain's CDR3 is CASTNGGMTKGYTF. CDR3 sequence (DNA): TGTGCCAGCACCAACGGGGGGATGACTAAGGGCTACACCTTC.

The chain carries TRBV9 and TRBJ1-6; D is perhaps TRBD1 (5 bases). With 0 bases removed from V and 9 bases from J, the gap between germline ends came to 7 bases. Germline V gives CDR1 SGDLS, CDR2 YYNGEE. The CDR3 has 13 amino acids. The CDR3 protein is CASSVGQTSPLHF. For the CDR3, the DNA is TGTGCCAGCAGCGTAGGACAGACTTCACCCCTCCACTTT.

The CDR3 protein is CASSLVPGSYNSPLHF. CDR3 DNA sequence: TGTGCCAGCAGCTTGGTCCCGGGCTCCTATAATTCACCCCTCCACTTT. The chain combines TRBV5-8 with TRBJ1-6; no clear D. Trimming stripped 0 bases from V and 0 bases from J, with 7 bases between. This CDR3 is built from 16 residues. Per the germline V gene, CDR1 is SGHTS and CDR2 is YDEGEE.

This clone has just a few counts. The J gene is TRBJ1-2, the V gene TRBV7-2; no reliable D call. Germline V gene data show CDR1 as SGHTA and CDR2 as FQGNSA. The CDR3 has 12 residues. V lost 0 bases and J lost 8, with 7 bases in between. The CDR3 DNA follows: TGTGCCAGCAGCTTAGCCGGGGAAGGCTACACCTTC. Amino acids: CASSLAGEGYTF.

The gene calls are TRBV27 and TRBJ2-7, with a possible D match to TRBD1 (5 bases). Germline V CDR1 and CDR2: MNHEY, SMNVEV (reference sequence). This CDR3 is built from 12 residues. V lost 5 bases to trimming and J lost 4 bases, with 9 bases between them. The DNA for the CDR3 is TGTGCCAGCAGTACGCAGGGTTACGAGCAGTACTTC. Translation: CASSTQGYEQYF.

V is TRBV6-4 and J is TRBJ1-5; D possibly corresponds to TRBD1 (5 bases). Looked up from germline, CDR1 is MRHNA and CDR2 is SNTAGT. CDR3 length equals 15 residues. The V and J ends lost 9 bases and 0 bases respectively, with 15 bases between them. The CDR3 protein is CARPCGDYSNQPQHF. The CDR3 DNA follows: TGTGCCAGACCATGCGGGGACTATAGCAATCAGCCCCAGCATTTT.

This CDR3 reads CASSPDRGGGEKLFF. CDR3 nucleotides: TGTGCCAGTAGTCCGGACAGGGGAGGAGGGGAAAAACTGTTTTTT. The chain couples TRBV19 to TRBJ1-4, with 9 bases matching TRBD1. This CDR3 region has 15 residues. CDR1 is LNHDA, CDR2 SQIVND, per germline (reference sequence). Unmatched junction bases numbered 9, after V lost 5 bases and J lost 8 bases.

The chain has TRBV11-3 and TRBJ1-1, with D possibly matching TRBD1 (6 bases). Germline V gives CDR1 SGHNT, CDR2 YENEEA. The CDR3 covers 15 residues. V lost 0 bases, J lost 1 base, and 9 bases lay in between. For the CDR3, the DNA is TGTGCCAGCAGCTTAGACAGGGGATGGAACACTGAAGCTTTCTTT. Amino acid sequence: CASSLDRGWNTEAFF.